This T cell receptor beta chain is drawn from a study of T cell responses to AZD1222 COVID-19 vaccine. The CDR3 runs to 15 residues. Germline V gene data show CDR1 as LNHDA and CDR2 as SQIVND (reference sequence). V lost 4 bases and J lost 5, with 16 bases in between. Sequenced by immunoSEQ multiplex PCR; TCRdb stores in-frame clones only, minus some. The sample holds approximately 100,000 clones; over 75% are singletons and the top ten take around 8.7%. This clone appeared a single time. Its target is not known. Study outcomes and limitations: Clonal diversity may have been underestimated, and the donors were mostly white British, with more females than males. Scientists sampled the repertoires only once the peak T cell response had passed. Dominant CD4 TCR responses targeted spike regions 160-218 and 743-854.

Sequenced here: peripheral blood, sampled on day 0 of AZD1222 vaccination. The clonotype comes from an adult in good health. This chain connects TRBV19 to TRBJ2-3; perhaps TRBD2 as D (6 bases). CDR3: CASSTGTGVGDTQYF. In DNA form, the CDR3 reads TGTGCCAGTAGTACAGGGACGGGGGTTGGAGATACGCAGTATTTT.